This T cell receptor beta chain was recovered during a study of OX40 agonist ivuxolimab in advanced cancers. Turning to the study itself: An agonistic human IgG2 monoclonal antibody against OX40 (CD134) was given. Broader study findings: There was clonal expansion of CD4+ and CD8+ blood T cells by week 6 at 0.1 to 3.0 mg/kg.

Here immunoSEQ multiplex PCR was the method, and the copy in TCRdb shows in-frame clones only, minus some. The sample lists tens of thousands of clones; about 85% were seen once. Of note for this clone: Its antigen is not identified.

CDR1 is MGHRA and CDR2 is YSYEKL in the germline V gene. Trimming shortened V by 4 bases and J by 3 bases, and 13 bases separated the two germline ends. This CDR3 is built from 15 residues. The sequence came from an adult with an advanced solid tumor such as melanoma, head and neck, liver or kidney cancer. Sample: CD4+ or CD8+ T cells sorted from blood, taken in a trial of the OX40 agonist ivuxolimab. This rearrangement joins TRBV4-1 to TRBJ1-5, with a weak D call TRBD1 (5 bases). Here the CDR3 reads CASSPRDRVNQPQHF. CDR3 DNA: TGCGCCAGCAGCCCACGAGACAGAGTCAATCAGCCCCAGCATTTT.